A selection of T cell receptor beta chains follows, all from one sample in a study of beta chain features in type 1 diabetes. Repertoires were generated with immunoSEQ multiplex PCR, while TCRdb's copy carries only in-frame clones and drops some. The sample includes around 430,000 clones, 30% of them seen just once. Sequenced: naive CD4+ T cells from blood. The receptors here all came from a man aged 18 to 30 in good health. Each CDR3 is given with its conserved first and last residue. Clone size is given for some rows only: seen once, a few or many times, or a class if the clone is expanded.

CASSAQGAPGANVLTF TRBV14 16 TRBJ2-6 .
CASSLTWGAGTSYEQYF TRBV7-2 17 TRBJ2-7 few
CASGLAAGANVLTF TRBV5-1 14 TRBJ2-6 few
CSAIWTGGGTEAFF TRBV29-1 14 TRBJ1-1 .
CASSVAPTGIREGPNEQFF TRBV9 19 TRBJ2-1 .
CASSVDAGGPDTQYF TRBV9 15 TRBJ2-3 few
CASSFRGSAAGGGEQFF TRBV7-2 17 TRBJ2-1 .
CASSPTGGRYNEQFF TRBV28 15 TRBJ2-1 .
CASSFPTWTSGTYNEQFF TRBV7-9 18 TRBJ2-1 .
CSVGQLSYEQYF TRBV29-1 12 TRBJ2-7 few
CASSPGTGGSYEQYF TRBV6-5 15 TRBJ2-7 .
CATSRRTGEYEQYF TRBV15 14 TRBJ2-7 .
CASSLRLPGDNEQFF TRBV7-3 15 TRBJ2-1 .
CASSLTSGRMDEQFF TRBV2 15 TRBJ2-1 .
CASTLRYRETQYF TRBV7-2 13 TRBJ2-5 few
CASSLGQGSNEQFF TRBV11-2 14 TRBJ2-1 .
CASSFSFGTSGRAFEQYF TRBV7-2 18 TRBJ2-7 few
CASRNRGSGANVLTF TRBV6-6 15 TRBJ2-6 .
CAWTGGNEQYF TRBV30 11 TRBJ2-7 few
CASSYGRGNPPQHF TRBV7-2 14 TRBJ1-5 .
CASSPPGSGLNEQFF TRBV28 15 TRBJ2-1 .
CASSPRGQGPYGYTF TRBV28 15 TRBJ1-2 .
CASSLRTGTRAYEQYF TRBV7-9 16 TRBJ2-7 few
CSVGGQGASYNEQFF TRBV29-1 15 TRBJ2-1 few
CASSLAVRDEQYF TRBV5-4 13 TRBJ2-7 once
CASIYSGGRNTIQYF TRBV23-1 15 TRBJ2-4 .
CASSSRTGDTDTQYF TRBV11-2 15 TRBJ2-3 few
CSVGREREKLFF TRBV29-1 12 TRBJ1-4 .
CASSPFRGNYGYTF TRBV2 14 TRBJ1-2 few
CAIRQDRVNTEAFF TRBV10-3 14 TRBJ1-1 .
CATSYGTFGNEQYF TRBV15 14 TRBJ2-7 .
CSARTSGSATQYF TRBV29-1 13 TRBJ2-3 .
CAWDLGALGGAFF TRBV30 13 TRBJ1-1 .
CASSVVGEPSNEQFF TRBV9 15 TRBJ2-1 few
CSVGHGISYNEQFF TRBV29-1 14 TRBJ2-1 .
CASSLYGSNSGANVLTF TRBV5-1 17 TRBJ2-6 .
CASSLTGQEGLVYGYTF TRBV7-9 17 TRBJ1-2 few
CAYSNGQLETQYF TRBV30 13 TRBJ2-5 few
CASGHRDTEAFF TRBV19 12 TRBJ1-1 .
CASSLGHSYNEQFF TRBV11-1 14 TRBJ2-1 few
CASSDRAKNIQYF TRBV2 13 TRBJ2-4 .
CASSSPGAEETQYF TRBV7-3 14 TRBJ2-5 .
CAWSSSPGQGIRGYTF TRBV30 16 TRBJ1-2 few